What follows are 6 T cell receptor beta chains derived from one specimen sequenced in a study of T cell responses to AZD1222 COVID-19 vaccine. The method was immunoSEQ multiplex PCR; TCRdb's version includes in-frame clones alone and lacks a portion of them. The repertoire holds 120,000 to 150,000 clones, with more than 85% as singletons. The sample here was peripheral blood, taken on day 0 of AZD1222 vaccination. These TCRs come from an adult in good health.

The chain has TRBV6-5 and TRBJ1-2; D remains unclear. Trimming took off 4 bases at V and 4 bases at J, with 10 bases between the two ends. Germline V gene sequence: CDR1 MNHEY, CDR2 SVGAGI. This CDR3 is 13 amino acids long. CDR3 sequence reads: CASSSWRAYGYTF. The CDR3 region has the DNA TGTGCCAGCAGTTCGTGGAGAGCCTATGGCTACACCTTC.

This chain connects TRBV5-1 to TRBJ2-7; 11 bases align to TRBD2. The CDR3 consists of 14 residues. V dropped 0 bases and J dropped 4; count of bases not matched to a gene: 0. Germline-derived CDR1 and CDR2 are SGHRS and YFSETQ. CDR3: CASSLVAGGYEQYF. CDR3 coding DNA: TGCGCCAGCAGCTTGGTAGCGGGGGGGTACGAGCAGTACTTC.

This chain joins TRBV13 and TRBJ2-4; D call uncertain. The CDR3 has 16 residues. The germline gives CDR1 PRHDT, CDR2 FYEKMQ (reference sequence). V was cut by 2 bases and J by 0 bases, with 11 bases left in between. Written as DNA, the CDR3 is TGTGCCAGCAGCTTACTACACAGTTCAGCCAAAAACATTCAGTACTTC. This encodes CASSLLHSSAKNIQYF.

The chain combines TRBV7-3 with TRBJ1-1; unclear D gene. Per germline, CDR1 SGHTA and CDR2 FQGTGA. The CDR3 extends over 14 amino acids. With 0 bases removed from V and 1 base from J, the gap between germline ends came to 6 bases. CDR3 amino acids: CASSLTGQNTEAFF. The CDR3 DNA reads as TGTGCCAGCAGCTTAACGGGCCAGAACACTGAAGCTTTCTTT.

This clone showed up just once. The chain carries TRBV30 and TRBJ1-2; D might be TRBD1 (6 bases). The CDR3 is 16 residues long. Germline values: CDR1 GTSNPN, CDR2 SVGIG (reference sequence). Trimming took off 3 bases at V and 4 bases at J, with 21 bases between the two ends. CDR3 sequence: CAWSPLGGGKSYGYTF. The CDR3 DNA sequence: TGTGCCTGGAGCCCCCTGGGGGGCGGAAAGTCCTATGGCTACACCTTC.

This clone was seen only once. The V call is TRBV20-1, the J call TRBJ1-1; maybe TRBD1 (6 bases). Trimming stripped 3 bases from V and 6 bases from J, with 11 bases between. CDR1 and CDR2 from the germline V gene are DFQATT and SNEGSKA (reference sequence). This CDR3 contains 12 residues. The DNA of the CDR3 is TGCAGTGCTAGTCAGGGGTTAGCTGAAGCTTTCTTT. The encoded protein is CSASQGLAEAFF.